The 29 T cell receptor beta chains below were found in one sample sequenced in a study of shared clonotypes between healthy human individuals. The data were produced by immunoSEQ multiplex PCR, yet TCRdb's version contains in-frame clones alone and is incomplete. Of under 1,100,000 clones listed, approximately 76% are singletons. The sample taken for sequencing was memory CD4+ T cells sorted from blood. Described subset: CD45RA-negative fraction. These receptors were obtained from a man younger than 30 in good health.

The V call is TRBV19, the J call TRBJ1-6; tentatively, D is TRBD1 (5 bases). This CDR3 comprises 18 residues. The germline CDR1 and CDR2 sequences are LNHDA and SQIVND (reference sequence). V gave up 5 bases and J gave up 8 bases, with 25 bases separating them. CDR3 DNA sequence: TGTGCCAGTAGTGTCCGGGACGCCGGAGGTATCCATCATTCACCCCTCCACTTT. It translates to CASSVRDAGGIHHSPLHF. Based on the CDR3 plus reference TRBV19 and TRBJ1-6, the full variable domain is DGGITQSPKYLFRKEGQNVTLSCEQNLNHDAMYWYRQDPGQGLRLIYYSQIVNDFQKGDIAEGYSVSREKKESFPLTVTSAQKNPTAFYLCASSVRDAGGIHHSPLHFGNGTRLTVT.

The chain uses TRBV4-1 and TRBJ1-2, with TRBD1 matching 7 bases. CDR1 and CDR2 from the germline V gene are MGHRA and YSYEKL. The CDR3 runs 15 residues. The trim removed 5 bases at V and 3 bases at J, leaving 9 bases unmatched. The CDR3 protein is CASSTLGRGDYGYTF. The DNA of the CDR3 is TGCGCCAGCAGCACACTGGGCAGGGGGGACTATGGCTACACCTTC.

V gene TRBV5-6 combines with J gene TRBJ2-1, with D uncertain. The CDR3 totals 11 residues. Germline loops: CDR1 SGHDT, CDR2 YYEEEE. Trimming stripped 2 bases from V and 9 bases from J, with 6 bases between. The CDR3 reads CASSFLGEQFF. DNA for the CDR3: TGTGCCAGCAGCTTTTTGGGTGAGCAGTTCTTC.

The chain uses TRBV5-1 and TRBJ2-7; 11 bases are shared with TRBD1. Trimming at V came to 3 bases and at J to 4 bases, leaving 3 bases not matched to a gene. CDR3 length: 14 amino acids. The germline V gene encodes CDR1 SGHRS and CDR2 YFSETQ. CDR3 coding DNA: TGCGCCAGCAGCTGGGGACAGGGGGTATACGAGCAGTACTTC. This gives the protein CASSWGQGVYEQYF.

The chain employs TRBV2 and TRBJ2-1; D tentatively reads TRBD1 or TRBD2 (5 bases each). Per the germline V gene, CDR1 is SNHLY and CDR2 is FYNNEI. Between the trimmed V and J ends, which lost 7 bases and 3 bases, there was a span of 16 bases. The CDR3 is made up of 15 amino acids. This CDR3 is CASTSLRGVYNEQFF. The CDR3 coding sequence is TGTGCCAGCACCTCTCTCCGAGGGGTCTACAATGAGCAGTTCTTC.

The chain carries TRBV6-1 and TRBJ2-1; 9 bases line up with TRBD2. V lost 11 bases and J lost 2; bases outside the gene matches: 10. Germline V gene sequence: CDR1 MNHNS, CDR2 SASEGT. CDR3 length: 15 residues. This CDR3 is CAVALGTSPYNEQFF. The CDR3 nucleotides read TGTGCCGTGGCGCTCGGGACTAGCCCCTACAATGAGCAGTTCTTC.

This clone is a singleton in its sample. The chain recombines TRBV19 with TRBJ2-1; TRBD1 agrees at 8 bases. This CDR3 spans 16 amino acids. CDR1 LNHDA and CDR2 SQIVND come from the germline V gene (reference sequence). V was pared by 6 bases and J by 2 bases, with 9 bases of the junction left unmatched. CDR3 sequence: CASRIRGTGTYNEQFF. CDR3 nucleotides: TGTGCCAGTAGGATCCGCGGGACAGGCACCTACAATGAGCAGTTCTTC.

This clone occurred a few times. One end of the junction varies from germline; a read error may be responsible. This sequence joins TRBV7-7 and TRBJ2-3; TRBD2 might be the D (6 bases). Germline CDR1 reads SSHAT; CDR2 reads FNYEAQ (reference sequence). The CDR3 has 14 residues. The DNA of the CDR3 is TGTGCTAGCAGCCCGACCGCGGGGACCGGTACGCAGTATTTT. Translation gives CASSPTAGTGTQYF.

Only a few counts were recorded for this clone. V gene TRBV5-1 combines with J gene TRBJ2-7; 9 bases map to TRBD2. Germline V lookup: CDR1 SGHRS, CDR2 YFSETQ. Germline trimming cut 4 bases from V and 5 bases from J; bases unmatched to any gene: 7. This CDR3 is built from 14 residues. The CDR3 sequence: CASSAASGTNEQYF. DNA of the CDR3: TGCGCCAGCAGCGCCGCTAGCGGGACTAACGAGCAGTACTTC.

This clone has a handful of counts. The chain employs TRBV4-1 and TRBJ2-1; 10 nucleotides align to TRBD1. Germline CDR1 reads MGHRA; CDR2 reads YSYEKL. V was pared by 1 base and J by 8 bases, with 2 bases of the junction left unmatched. The CDR3 is 14 amino acids. The CDR3 coding sequence is TGCGCCAGCAGCCAAGGACAGGGGGCCGATGAGCAGTTCTTC. Translated, it gives CASSQGQGADEQFF.

As to this clone: The identical CDR3 is also encoded by other nucleotide sequences in the sample. The chain couples TRBV9 to TRBJ1-1; no definite D call. The germline gives CDR1 SGDLS, CDR2 YYNGEE. The CDR3 contains 13 residues. V lost 2 bases, J lost 4 bases, and 9 bases lay in between. CDR3 bases: TGTGCCAGCAGCGTTGGACTGGTCACTGAAGCTTTCTTT. Residues: CASSVGLVTEAFF.

This clone was seen repeatedly, ten times or more. The rearrangement uses TRBV6-4 and TRBJ2-3; 14 positions match TRBD2. Per germline, CDR1 MRHNA and CDR2 SNTAGT. J gave up 4 bases and V 4 bases, and 4 bases lay outside the gene matches. The CDR3 has 16 residues. Here the CDR3 reads CASSARLAGGADTQYF. The CDR3 bases are TGTGCCAGCAGTGCCAGACTAGCGGGAGGGGCAGATACGCAGTATTTT.

This clone has only a few counts. The chain recombines TRBV21-1 with TRBJ2-2; the table calls TRBD2, which could not be checked here. TRBV21-1 is a pseudogene segment. The CDR3 totals 20 residues. CDR3 nucleotides: TGTGCCAGCACCTATTCCCTCCCTCTACTAGAGCGTGCGAACACCGGGGAGCTGTTTTTT. The encoded protein is CASTYSLPLLERANTGELFF.

This clone was counted only a few times. The chain joins TRBV9 to TRBJ1-3; D gene unclear. The CDR3 has 12 residues. V shed 3 bases and J shed 4 bases, with 5 bases lying between them. Germline V gene sequence: CDR1 SGDLS, CDR2 YYNGEE. The CDR3 spells CASSGGGNTIYF. Written as DNA, the CDR3 is TGTGCCAGCAGCGGGGGAGGAAACACCATATATTTT.

The DNA of the CDR3 is TGTGCCAGCAGCTTGGCCGGGACAGGGGCATGGGAGACCCAGTACTTC. It translates to CASSLAGTGAWETQYF. The rearrangement uses TRBV5-6 and TRBJ2-5; 10 bases fit TRBD1. The CDR3 spans 16 residues. Per germline, CDR1 SGHDT and CDR2 YYEEEE. V gave up 0 bases and J gave up 5 bases; unmatched junction bases: 7.

DNA for the CDR3: TGTGCCATCAGTGATGCTAGCGGGGAGCTGTTTTTT. Encoded protein: CAISDASGELFF. The chain recombines TRBV10-3 with TRBJ2-2, with unresolved D. This CDR3 has 12 residues. Germline V gives CDR1 ENHRY, CDR2 SYGVKD. V dropped 3 bases and J dropped 7 bases, with 6 bases sitting between them.

This chain uses TRBV14 with TRBJ2-1; 13 bases agree with TRBD2. The junction had 10 bases not matched to a gene; V was cut back by 7 bases and J by 10 bases. The V gene's germline CDR1 is SGHDN and CDR2 FVKESK. The CDR3 has 15 amino acids. The DNA of the CDR3 is TGTGCCAGCACCCTCGGACTAGCGGGGGCTAAAGAGCAGTTCTTC. As protein: CASTLGLAGAKEQFF.

The chain couples TRBV20-1 to TRBJ2-3; D may be TRBD1 (5 bases). The germline CDR1 and CDR2 sequences are DFQATT and SNEGSKA (reference sequence). CDR3 length: 11 residues. The V gene lost 8 bases and the J gene lost 5 bases, with 11 bases spanning the gap. CDR3 amino acids: CSSRQGDTQYF. The CDR3 bases are TGCAGTTCAAGGCAGGGAGATACGCAGTATTTT.

The CDR3 region has the DNA TGTGCCAGTAGTATAAAAAGGGACACTGAAGCTTTCTTT. Translated, it gives CASSIKRDTEAFF. The chain has TRBV19 and TRBJ1-1; D gene uncertain. The CDR3 consists of 13 residues. V lost 2 bases to trimming and J lost 3 bases, with 7 bases between them. Germline assignment: CDR1 LNHDA and CDR2 SQIVND (reference sequence).

This clone has only one observation. The rearrangement links TRBV19 to TRBJ2-5; 8 positions match TRBD2. Germline CDR1 reads LNHDA; CDR2 reads SQIVND (reference sequence). Trimming took 6 bases from V and 0 from J; bases not matched to a gene: 3. The CDR3 is 14 amino acids. CDR3 DNA sequence: TGTGCCAGTAGCCCGGGACTAGACCAAGAGACCCAGTACTTC. Translated: CASSPGLDQETQYF.

This clone occurred a few times. V usage is TRBV7-9 and J usage is TRBJ1-4; D unclear. The CDR3 has 14 amino acids. Germline loops: CDR1 SEHNR, CDR2 FQNEAQ (reference sequence). The V and J ends lost 1 base and 8 bases respectively, with 11 bases between them. The CDR3 DNA sequence: TGTGCCAGCAGCTTAGGGTCGTTCGGAGAAAAACTGTTTTTT. Protein product: CASSLGSFGEKLFF.

The chain carries TRBV5-4 and TRBJ2-5; D ambiguous. The germline V and J ends were trimmed by 2 bases and 1 base, with 6 bases remaining between them. CDR1 and CDR2 (germline): SGHNT, YYREEE (reference sequence). This CDR3 comprises 13 residues. The CDR3 nucleotides are TGTGCCAGCAGCTTAAATCTCCAAGAGACCCAGTACTTC. This translates into CASSLNLQETQYF.

The genes are TRBV7-8 and TRBJ2-5; D gene ambiguous. The CDR3 totals 13 residues. The ends were cut back, 3 bases at V and 7 bases at J, with 12 bases in the middle. Germline V gene lookup returns CDR1 SGHVS and CDR2 FQNEAQ. CDR3 loop: CASSFDGLGTQYF. The CDR3 bases are TGTGCCAGCAGCTTCGACGGCCTCGGGACCCAGTACTTC. Full variable domain (outside the CDR3, taken from reference TRBV7-8 and TRBJ2-5): GAGVSQSPRYKVAKRGQDVALRCDPISGHVSLFWYQQALGQGPEFLTYFQNEAQLDKSGLPSDRFFAERPEGSVSTLKIQRTQQEDSAVYLCASSFDGLGTQYFGPGTRLLVL.

This clone was counted a few times. The chain joins TRBV19 to TRBJ1-2; no reliable D call. Germline CDR1 LNHDA, CDR2 SQIVND (reference sequence). The CDR3 totals 12 residues. V lost 6 bases and J 3 bases, leaving 8 bases between the germline ends. The CDR3 DNA reads as TGTGCCAGTAGAATCGGGGACTATGGCTACACCTTC. It specifies CASRIGDYGYTF.

This clone was detected only once. The chain combines TRBV5-4 with TRBJ1-3; no firm D call. Between the trimmed V and J ends, which lost 6 bases and 2 bases, there was a span of 12 bases. Per the germline V gene, CDR1 is SGHNT and CDR2 is YYREEE (reference sequence). The CDR3 loop spans 14 amino acids. This chain's CDR3 is CASTEGITGNTIYF. CDR3 in DNA: TGTGCCAGCACCGAGGGTATAACTGGAAACACCATATATTTT. Full variable domain (missing parts from reference TRBV5-4 and TRBJ1-3): ETGVTQSPTHLIKTRGQQVTLRCSSQSGHNTVSWYQQALGQGPQFIFQYYREEENGRGNFPPRFSGLQFPNYSSELNVNALELDDSALYLCASTEGITGNTIYFGEGSWLTVV.

The rearrangement uses TRBV4-1 and TRBJ1-1; D is unclear. This CDR3 spans 15 amino acids. Germline CDR1 is MGHRA and CDR2 is YSYEKL. V was shortened by 3 bases and J by 4 bases, with 15 bases between the two germline ends. This CDR3 is CASSHSDLTSTEAFF. CDR3 coding DNA: TGCGCCAGCAGCCATTCGGATTTGACGTCCACTGAAGCTTTCTTT.

The J gene is TRBJ2-4, the V gene TRBV19; 9 bases match TRBD2. Looked up from germline, CDR1 is LNHDA and CDR2 is SQIVND (reference sequence). This CDR3 region has 18 residues. V lost 5 bases and J lost 6; bases outside the gene matches: 17. The DNA for the CDR3 is TGTGCCAGTAGTCATGGAAGATGGGGTCTAGCGGGAAGAAACATTCAGTACTTC. It encodes CASSHGRWGLAGRNIQYF.

CDR3 nucleotide sequence: TGTGCCAGCTCACCTCCGGGACTGAGCTACGAGCAGTACTTC. Translating it yields CASSPPGLSYEQYF. This chain uses TRBV18 with TRBJ2-7, with D possibly TRBD2 on 6 matching bases. The CDR3 contains 14 residues. V was pared by 3 bases and J by 3 bases, with 12 bases between. Looked up from germline, CDR1 is KGHSH and CDR2 is LQKENI.

This clone was recorded once. The J gene is TRBJ2-3, the V gene TRBV7-2; D is unresolved. The germline CDR1 and CDR2 sequences are SGHTA and FQGNSA. V was shortened by 1 base and J by 2 bases, with 13 bases between the two germline ends. The CDR3 spans 16 residues. The CDR3 loop is CASSLGGFSATDTQYF. The CDR3 DNA reads as TGTGCCAGCAGCTTAGGTGGTTTCTCCGCCACAGATACGCAGTATTTT.